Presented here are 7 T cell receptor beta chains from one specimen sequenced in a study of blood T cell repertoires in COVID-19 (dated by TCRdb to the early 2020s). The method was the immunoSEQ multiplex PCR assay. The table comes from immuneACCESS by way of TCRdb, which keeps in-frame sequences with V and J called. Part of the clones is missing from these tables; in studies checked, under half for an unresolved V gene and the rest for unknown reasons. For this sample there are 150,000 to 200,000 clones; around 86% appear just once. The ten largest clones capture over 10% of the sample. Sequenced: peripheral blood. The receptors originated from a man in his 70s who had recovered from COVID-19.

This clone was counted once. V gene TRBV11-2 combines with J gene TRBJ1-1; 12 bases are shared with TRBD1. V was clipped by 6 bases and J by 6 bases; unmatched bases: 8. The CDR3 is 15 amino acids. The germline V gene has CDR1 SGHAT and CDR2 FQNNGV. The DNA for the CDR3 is TGTGCCAGCAGTCCAACCGGGACAGGGGGCTCTGAAGCTTTCTTT. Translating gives CASSPTGTGGSEAFF.

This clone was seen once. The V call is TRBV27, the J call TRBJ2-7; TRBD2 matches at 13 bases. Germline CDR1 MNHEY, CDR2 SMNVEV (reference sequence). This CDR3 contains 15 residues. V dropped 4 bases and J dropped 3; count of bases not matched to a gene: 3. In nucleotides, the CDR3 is TGTGCCAGCAGTTCAGGACTAGCGGGAGTCTACGAGCAGTACTTC. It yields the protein CASSSGLAGVYEQYF.

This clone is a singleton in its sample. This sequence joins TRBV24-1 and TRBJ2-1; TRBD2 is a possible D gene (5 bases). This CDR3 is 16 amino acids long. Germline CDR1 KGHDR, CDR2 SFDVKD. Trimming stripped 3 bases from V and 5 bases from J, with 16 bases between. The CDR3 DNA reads TGTGCCACCAGTGATCCCGGGCCGGGGTCCCACAATGAGCAGTTCTTC. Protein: CATSDPGPGSHNEQFF.

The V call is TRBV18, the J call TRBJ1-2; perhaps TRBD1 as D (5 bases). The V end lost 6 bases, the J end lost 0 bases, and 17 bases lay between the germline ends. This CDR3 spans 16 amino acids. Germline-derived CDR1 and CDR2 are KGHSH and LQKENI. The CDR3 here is CASSPGGTEANYGYTF. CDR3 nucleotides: TGTGCCAGCTCGCCCGGGGGAACGGAAGCTAACTATGGCTACACCTTC.

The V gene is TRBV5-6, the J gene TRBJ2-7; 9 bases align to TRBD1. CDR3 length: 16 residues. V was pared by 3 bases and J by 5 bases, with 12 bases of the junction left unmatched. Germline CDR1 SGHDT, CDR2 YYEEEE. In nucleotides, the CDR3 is TGTGCCAGCAGCTATTACTCCGGGACAGGGATTAACGAGCAGTACTTC. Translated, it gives CASSYYSGTGINEQYF. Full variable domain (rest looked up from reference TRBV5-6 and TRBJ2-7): DAGVTQSPTHLIKTRGQQVTLRCSPKSGHDTVSWYQQALGQGPQFIFQYYEEEERQRGNFPDRFSGHQFPNYSSELNVNALLLGDSALYLCASSYYSGTGINEQYFGPGTRLTVT.

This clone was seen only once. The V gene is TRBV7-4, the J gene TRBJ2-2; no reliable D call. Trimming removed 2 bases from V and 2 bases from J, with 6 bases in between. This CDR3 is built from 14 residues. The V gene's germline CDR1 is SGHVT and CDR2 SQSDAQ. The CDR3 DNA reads TGTGCCAGCAGCTTACTATTAAACACCGGGGAGCTGTTTTTT. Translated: CASSLLLNTGELFF.

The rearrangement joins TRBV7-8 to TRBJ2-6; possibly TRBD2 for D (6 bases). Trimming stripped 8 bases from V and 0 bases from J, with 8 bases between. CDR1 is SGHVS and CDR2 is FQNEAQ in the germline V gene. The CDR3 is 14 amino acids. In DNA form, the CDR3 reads TGTGCCAGCGCGGGGTCCTCTGGGGCCAACGTCCTGACTTTC. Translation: CASAGSSGANVLTF.